This T cell receptor beta chain was observed in a study of control samples from healthy donors and cancer patients. TCRdb's copy holds only in-frame clones and misses some; the assay was immunoSEQ multiplex PCR. The data hold roughly 100,000 clones, with roughly 89% observed a single time. Between the trimmed V and J ends, which lost 0 bases and 3 bases, there was a span of 14 bases. Germline V gene lookup returns CDR1 MNHEY and CDR2 SVGAGI. This CDR3 contains 16 residues. The receptor was isolated from a man between 60 and 75 years old with lung cancer. The V call is TRBV6-5, the J call TRBJ1-2; weak D call: TRBD1 (5 bases). The sequenced sample was PBMCs. In nucleotides, the CDR3 is TGTGCCAGCAGTTACTCGAAGCAGGGAGGTCACTATGGCTACACCTTC. The encoded protein is CASSYSKQGGHYGYTF.